These T cell receptor beta chains were read from a single sample in a study of radiotherapy plus CTLA-4 blockade in lung cancer. Profiled with immunoSEQ multiplex PCR; TCRdb holds only in-frame clones, not every one. This table holds over 50,000 clones, roughly 80% found once. The material was peripheral blood, obtained from a patient treated with radiotherapy plus ipilimumab. The source is a human donor with non-small cell lung cancer who had a partial response to radiotherapy plus ipilimumab. Both conserved end residues are part of each CDR3. Each record gives: V gene, J gene, D gene, clone size, CDR3 protein, CDR3 DNA. D genes are given only for firm matches. Size tells how often a clone was seen (once, few, many) or the class of an expanded clone, and some rows leave it out.

>TRBV6-6|TRBJ1-3|TRBD1|-
CASRRTGALRGNTIYF
TGTGCCAGCAGGAGGACAGGGGCCCTCCGCGGAAACACCATATATTTT
>TRBV7-9|TRBJ2-1|-|-
CASSLAGASYNEQFF
TGTGCCAGCAGCTTAGCAGGGGCCTCCTACAATGAGCAGTTCTTC
>TRBV19|TRBJ2-6|-|-
CASGESWANVLTF
TGTGCCAGTGGGGAGAGCTGGGCCAACGTCCTGACTTTC
>TRBV4-1|TRBJ1-5|TRBD1|-
CASSQTGTGGNQPQHF
TGCGCCAGCAGCCAAACCGGGACAGGGGGCAATCAGCCCCAGCATTTT
>TRBV9|TRBJ2-1|-|-
CASSVGLVTEQFF
TGTGCCAGCAGCGTAGGACTAGTCACTGAGCAGTTCTTC
>TRBV13|TRBJ2-1|TRBD1|few
CASSSRTGKARNEQFF
TGTGCCAGCAGCTCCCGGACAGGGAAAGCGCGTAATGAGCAGTTCTTC
>TRBV5-1|TRBJ2-7|TRBD1|-
CASSPTGDYEQYF
TGCGCCAGCAGCCCCACAGGGGACTACGAGCAGTACTTC
>TRBV29-1|TRBJ2-1|TRBD1|-
CSVVDRGNEQFF
TGCAGCGTCGTGGACAGGGGGAATGAGCAGTTCTTC
>TRBV4-2|TRBJ2-7|-|-
CASSRRGSYEQYF
TGTGCCAGCTCTCGACGGGGGAGCTACGAGCAGTACTTC
>TRBV5-1|TRBJ2-2|TRBD2|-
CASSLAILAGGPGTGELFF
TGCGCCAGCAGCTTGGCGATTCTAGCGGGGGGGCCGGGCACCGGGGAGCTGTTTTTT
>TRBV5-6|TRBJ2-2|-|-
CASSEQGTTGELFF
TGTGCCAGCAGCGAACAGGGGACTACCGGGGAGCTGTTTTTT
>TRBV6-5|TRBJ1-1|-|few
CASSYLSRETEAFF
TGTGCCAGCAGTTACTTATCCCGGGAGACTGAAGCTTTCTTT
>TRBV7-8|TRBJ1-3|-|few
CASTPTGRTNTIYF
TGTGCCAGCACCCCAACCGGGAGAACTAACACCATATATTTT
>TRBV6-1|TRBJ1-5|TRBD1|-
CASSSGQGSNQPQHF
TGTGCCAGCAGTTCGGGACAGGGTAGCAATCAGCCCCAGCATTTT
>TRBV6-1|TRBJ2-7|-|-
CASSGVGYYEQYF
TGTGCCAGCAGTGGAGTGGGCTACTACGAGCAGTACTTC
>TRBV5-6|TRBJ1-4|-|-
CASSLSTGYEKLFF
TGTGCCAGCAGCTTGAGCACAGGGTATGAAAAACTGTTTTTT
>TRBV7-9|TRBJ2-5|-|-
CASSPKGETQYF
TGTGCCAGCAGCCCAAAGGGGGAGACCCAGTACTTC
>TRBV28|TRBJ2-7|TRBD1|-
CASRLGQGHSYEQYF
TGTGCCAGCAGACTGGGACAGGGGCACTCCTACGAGCAGTACTTC
>TRBV11-2|TRBJ2-3|-|-
CASSLVTPRGTDTQYF
TGTGCCAGCAGCTTAGTGACTCCAAGGGGTACAGATACGCAGTATTTT
>TRBV5-4|TRBJ1-1|-|-
CASSLEAVLNTEAFF
TGTGCCAGCAGCTTGGAGGCGGTTCTGAACACTGAAGCTTTCTTT
>TRBV9|TRBJ2-5|TRBD1|-
CASSVGQGAETQYF
TGTGCCAGCAGCGTAGGTCAGGGGGCCGAGACCCAGTACTTC
>TRBV6-5|TRBJ2-1|TRBD2|-
CASSLSGAAYNEQFF
TGTGCCAGCAGTCTAAGCGGGGCAGCCTACAATGAGCAGTTCTTC
>TRBV6-5|TRBJ1-1|TRBD1|once
CASSYSGQGGGEAFF
TGTGCCAGCAGTTACTCGGGACAGGGGGGGGGTGAAGCTTTCTTT
>TRBV5-1|TRBJ2-7|-|-
CASSLADTTYEQYF
TGCGCCAGCAGCTTGGCGGACACAACCTACGAGCAGTACTTC
>TRBV29-1|TRBJ2-1|TRBD2|-
CSIHTSGVGYNEQFF
TGCAGTATCCATACCAGCGGGGTGGGATACAATGAGCAGTTCTTC
>TRBV5-1|TRBJ2-3|-|-
CASSRTVVSTDTQYF
TGCGCCAGCAGCCGGACAGTCGTCAGCACAGATACGCAGTATTTT
>TRBV9|TRBJ2-5|TRBD1|-
CASSVGTGFETQYF
TGTGCCAGCAGCGTCGGGACAGGGTTCGAGACCCAGTACTTC
>TRBV5-4|TRBJ1-1|TRBD1|-
CASSGSTGAGAEAFF
TGTGCCAGCAGCGGGTCAACAGGGGCCGGGGCTGAAGCTTTCTTT
>TRBV27|TRBJ2-7|-|many
CASSPSQGLHYEQYF
TGTGCCAGCAGTCCCTCCCAGGGGCTGCACTACGAGCAGTACTTC
>TRBV25-1|TRBJ1-4|-|-
CASAQGPTNEKLFF
TGTGCCAGCGCCCAGGGTCCAACTAATGAAAAACTGTTTTTT
>TRBV6-5|TRBJ1-1|-|-
CASSYGFGLRTEAFF
TGTGCCAGCAGTTACGGATTCGGATTGAGGACTGAAGCTTTCTTT
>TRBV7-2|TRBJ2-3|TRBD2|-
CASSPRAGLRSDTQYF
TGTGCCAGCAGCCCGCGAGCGGGGTTAAGGTCAGATACGCAGTATTTT
>TRBV4-3|TRBJ2-3|-|-
CASSQSRDIRTTDTQYF
TGCGCCAGCAGCCAAAGCCGGGACATTCGAACCACAGATACGCAGTATTTT
>TRBV12-5|TRBJ2-2|TRBD2|few
CASGFFRTSDTGELFF
TGTGCTAGTGGTTTTTTCAGGACTAGCGACACCGGGGAGCTGTTTTTT
>TRBV9|TRBJ2-2|-|-
CASSVVPLPYPGGELFF
TGTGCCAGCAGCGTAGTTCCCCTCCCTTATCCGGGCGGGGAGCTGTTTTTT
>TRBV30|TRBJ2-7|-|-
CAWSVEGAGEQYF
TGTGCCTGGAGTGTAGAGGGAGCGGGCGAGCAGTACTTC
>TRBV5-1|TRBJ2-2|TRBD1|-
CASSGQGSTGELFF
TGCGCCAGCAGCGGACAGGGGTCCACCGGGGAGCTGTTTTTT
>TRBV13|TRBJ2-5|-|-
CASSPRTGGETQYF
TGTGCCAGCAGCCCAAGGACCGGAGGGGAGACCCAGTACTTC
>TRBV5-1|TRBJ2-7|TRBD1|-
CASSTPTGTGVYEQYF
TGCGCCAGCAGCACCCCCACCGGGACAGGGGTTTACGAGCAGTACTTC
>TRBV6-6|TRBJ1-1|-|-
CASSFREEGTEAFF
TGTGCCAGCAGTTTCAGGGAGGAGGGCACTGAAGCTTTCTTT
>TRBV19|TRBJ1-1|-|-
CASSTGRWNTEAFF
TGTGCCAGTAGTACGGGTCGGTGGAACACTGAAGCTTTCTTT
>TRBV27|TRBJ1-1|-|few
CASSRPGLGTEAFF
TGTGCCAGCAGTCGTCCGGGACTGGGGACTGAAGCTTTCTTT
>TRBV4-1|TRBJ2-2|-|few
CASSQEGVNTGELFF
TGCGCCAGCAGCCAAGAAGGAGTGAACACCGGGGAGCTGTTTTTT
>TRBV5-1|TRBJ2-1|TRBD2|few
CASSDGLAGGSYNEQFF
TGCGCCAGCAGCGACGGACTAGCGGGGGGCTCCTACAATGAGCAGTTCTTC
>TRBV7-2|TRBJ2-2|TRBD1|-
CASSLRQGVATGELFF
TGTGCCAGCAGCCTCAGACAGGGCGTCGCCACCGGGGAGCTGTTTTTT
>TRBV5-1|TRBJ2-5|TRBD2|-
CASSNPGLAGETQYF
TGCGCCAGCAGCAATCCGGGACTAGCGGGAGAGACCCAGTACTTC
>TRBV15|TRBJ1-6|-|-
CATSRSSPTQTYNSPLHF
TGTGCCACCAGCAGAAGCAGCCCAACACAGACCTATAATTCACCCCTCCACTTT
>TRBV28|TRBJ2-1|-|few
CASTYRGNYNEQFF
TGTGCCAGCACCTATCGGGGGAACTACAATGAGCAGTTCTTC